Listed below are T cell receptor beta chains from one sample, sequenced in a study of CD8 T cells in Susac syndrome. One entry per CDR3 protein, called by TCRdb with MiXCR from the immunoSEQ multiplex PCR reads. The sample carries 110,000 to 150,000 distinct CDR3 sequences, more than 90% recorded once. The sequencing input was CD4+ T cells from PBMCs. These receptors were obtained from a human donor with Susac syndrome. Each CDR3 is given with its conserved first and last residue. Each record gives: CDR3 DNA, CDR3 protein, V gene, D gene, J gene, clone size. A D gene is named only where the DNA matches it firmly. Not all rows give a size; the values are once, few, many and, for expanded clones, a class.

cdr3_nt: TGTGCCAGCAGCTTATTTCGGGGGGGGCCGGGAGATACGCAGTATTTT
cdr3_aa: CASSLFRGGPGDTQYF
v_call: TRBV7-3
d_call: TRBD2
j_call: TRBJ2-3
clone_size: NA

cdr3_nt: TGTGCCTGGAGTGTATCGGGACGTGGGGTTGATCCTGAAGCTTTCTTT
cdr3_aa: CAWSVSGRGVDPEAFF
v_call: TRBV30
d_call: NA
j_call: TRBJ1-1
clone_size: NA

cdr3_nt: TGTGCCAGCAGCCAGGGGACAGGTGGCTACACCTTC
cdr3_aa: CASSQGTGGYTF
v_call: TRBV3-1
d_call: TRBD1
j_call: TRBJ1-2
clone_size: NA

cdr3_nt: TGCGCCAGCAGCCCGGGACTCCTCCTCTCTGGGGCCAACGTCCTGACTTTC
cdr3_aa: CASSPGLLLSGANVLTF
v_call: TRBV4-1
d_call: NA
j_call: TRBJ2-6
clone_size: once

cdr3_nt: TGTGCCACCAGCAGAGGGGGGACAGAGAAAAACATTCAGTACTTC
cdr3_aa: CATSRGGTEKNIQYF
v_call: TRBV15
d_call: TRBD1
j_call: TRBJ2-4
clone_size: NA

cdr3_nt: TGCAGCGTGCGACGGATTAGCGGGGGCCAGAACACCGGGGAGCTGTTTTTT
cdr3_aa: CSVRRISGGQNTGELFF
v_call: TRBV29-1
d_call: TRBD2
j_call: TRBJ2-2
clone_size: once

cdr3_nt: TGTGCCAGCAGCTTTGCCGGCGGGGGGGCCGAGACCTACGAGCAGTACTTC
cdr3_aa: CASSFAGGGAETYEQYF
v_call: TRBV7-9
d_call: TRBD2
j_call: TRBJ2-7
clone_size: NA

cdr3_nt: TGCAGTGCTAGAGGTGGGACGTTCGGGGGAAGCGGATATGGCTACACCTTC
cdr3_aa: CSARGGTFGGSGYGYTF
v_call: TRBV20-1
d_call: NA
j_call: TRBJ1-2
clone_size: NA

cdr3_nt: TGTGCCAGCAGTGCTGAGAACGCCAGGGTTGGCTACACCTTC
cdr3_aa: CASSAENARVGYTF
v_call: TRBV25-1
d_call: NA
j_call: TRBJ1-2
clone_size: once

cdr3_nt: TGCAGTGTTCCCGAGGGGGGCAATCAGCCCCAGCATTTT
cdr3_aa: CSVPEGGNQPQHF
v_call: TRBV20-1
d_call: NA
j_call: TRBJ1-5
clone_size: NA

cdr3_nt: TGTGCCAGCAGCGCCAACCGTAAACTGTTTTTT
cdr3_aa: CASSANRKLFF
v_call: TRBV21-1
d_call: NA
j_call: TRBJ1-4
clone_size: NA

cdr3_nt: TGTGCCAGCAGTTACTGGGATACAGCGGGGAATTCACCCCTCCACTTT
cdr3_aa: CASSYWDTAGNSPLHF
v_call: TRBV6-5
d_call: NA
j_call: TRBJ1-6
clone_size: NA

cdr3_nt: TGCAGCGTTGATCGGCAGGGTAGGCCTGAAGCTTTCTTT
cdr3_aa: CSVDRQGRPEAFF
v_call: TRBV29-1
d_call: NA
j_call: TRBJ1-1
clone_size: NA

cdr3_nt: TGTGCCAGCAGCGGGGACACCCCCTACGAGCAGTACTTC
cdr3_aa: CASSGDTPYEQYF
v_call: TRBV28
d_call: NA
j_call: TRBJ2-7
clone_size: NA

cdr3_nt: TGCGCCAGCAGCCATGCAACTAATGAAAAACTGTTTTTT
cdr3_aa: CASSHATNEKLFF
v_call: TRBV5-1
d_call: NA
j_call: TRBJ1-4
clone_size: NA

cdr3_nt: TGTGCCAGCAGTGAACCCCTTTTTGCGGGAGGACCAGAGACCCAGTACTTC
cdr3_aa: CASSEPLFAGGPETQYF
v_call: TRBV2
d_call: TRBD2
j_call: TRBJ2-5
clone_size: NA

cdr3_nt: TGTGCCAGCAGCCAAGTTCAAGGGGTCACTGAAGCTTTCTTT
cdr3_aa: CASSQVQGVTEAFF
v_call: TRBV3-1
d_call: NA
j_call: TRBJ1-1
clone_size: NA

cdr3_nt: TGTGCCAGCAGCTCGCAGCGGGGGGGGGAGACCCAGTACTTC
cdr3_aa: CASSSQRGGETQYF
v_call: TRBV7-2
d_call: TRBD2
j_call: TRBJ2-5
clone_size: NA

cdr3_nt: TGTGCCAGCAGTGCCCTGGGGTCTGAAGCTTTCTTT
cdr3_aa: CASSALGSEAFF
v_call: TRBV12-3/TRBV12-4
d_call: NA
j_call: TRBJ1-1
clone_size: NA

cdr3_nt: TGCAGTGCTGTCCAAGACAGGAGGGGCTTTGGCTACACCTTC
cdr3_aa: CSAVQDRRGFGYTF
v_call: TRBV20-1
d_call: NA
j_call: TRBJ1-2
clone_size: NA

cdr3_nt: TGTGCCAGCAGCTGGCGGAGTAGCACAGATACGCAGTATTTT
cdr3_aa: CASSWRSSTDTQYF
v_call: TRBV5-4
d_call: NA
j_call: TRBJ2-3
clone_size: once

cdr3_nt: TGTGCCAGCAGTCCGACTAGCGGGGCAGATACGCAGTATTTT
cdr3_aa: CASSPTSGADTQYF
v_call: TRBV6-4
d_call: TRBD2
j_call: TRBJ2-3
clone_size: NA

cdr3_nt: TGTGCCAGCAGCTTAGATTACGGAGATACGCAGTATTTT
cdr3_aa: CASSLDYGDTQYF
v_call: TRBV7-6
d_call: NA
j_call: TRBJ2-3
clone_size: NA

cdr3_nt: TGTGCCAGCAGCGTCATAGCGAACTCCTACAATGAGCAGTTCTTC
cdr3_aa: CASSVIANSYNEQFF
v_call: TRBV9
d_call: NA
j_call: TRBJ2-1
clone_size: NA

cdr3_nt: TGTGCCAGCAACCCCTCCCGGGGGACCACTGAAGCTTTCTTT
cdr3_aa: CASNPSRGTTEAFF
v_call: TRBV12-3/TRBV12-4
d_call: NA
j_call: TRBJ1-1
clone_size: NA

cdr3_nt: TGTGCCAGCAGTGGGGACAGCTGGGATAGCAATCAGCCCCAGCATTTT
cdr3_aa: CASSGDSWDSNQPQHF
v_call: TRBV2
d_call: TRBD1
j_call: TRBJ1-5
clone_size: NA

cdr3_nt: TGCGCCAGCAGCCAAGATGGCGCGGGGAGCTCCTACGAGCAGTACTTC
cdr3_aa: CASSQDGAGSSYEQYF
v_call: TRBV4-1
d_call: NA
j_call: TRBJ2-7
clone_size: NA

cdr3_nt: TGCAGTGCTAGCGTCGGGACTTCCTACAATGAGCAGTTCTTC
cdr3_aa: CSASVGTSYNEQFF
v_call: TRBV20-1
d_call: NA
j_call: TRBJ2-1
clone_size: NA

cdr3_nt: TGTGCCAGCAGTAACCGTCCGGGACAGGCTGGGGCCAACGTCCTGACTTTC
cdr3_aa: CASSNRPGQAGANVLTF
v_call: TRBV12-3/TRBV12-4
d_call: TRBD1
j_call: TRBJ2-6
clone_size: NA

cdr3_nt: TGTGCCAGCAGCGTAGGAAGCGGGAGGGCCCACGAGCAGTACTTC
cdr3_aa: CASSVGSGRAHEQYF
v_call: TRBV9
d_call: TRBD2
j_call: TRBJ2-7
clone_size: NA

cdr3_nt: TGTGCCAGCAGCATCGACAGGGCCGAGCAGTACTTC
cdr3_aa: CASSIDRAEQYF
v_call: TRBV21-1
d_call: NA
j_call: TRBJ2-7
clone_size: NA

cdr3_nt: TGCAGTGCAACCCTAGGTCAATTGGGCGGGGAGCTGTTTTTT
cdr3_aa: CSATLGQLGGELFF
v_call: TRBV20-1
d_call: NA
j_call: TRBJ2-2
clone_size: NA

cdr3_nt: TGTGCCAGCAGCTCGTGGGGCCTTAACACTGAAGCTTTCTTT
cdr3_aa: CASSSWGLNTEAFF
v_call: TRBV13
d_call: NA
j_call: TRBJ1-1
clone_size: NA

cdr3_nt: TGCAGCGTTGGTTGGGTCGGCAGATACTCCACTGAAGCTTTCTTT
cdr3_aa: CSVGWVGRYSTEAFF
v_call: TRBV29-1
d_call: NA
j_call: TRBJ1-1
clone_size: NA

cdr3_nt: TGCAGCGTCCGCGGGAGGGCCTACAATGAGCAGTTCTTC
cdr3_aa: CSVRGRAYNEQFF
v_call: TRBV29-1
d_call: TRBD2
j_call: TRBJ2-1
clone_size: NA

cdr3_nt: TGTGCCACCAGTGAAGGAGGACTAGCAGGCGAGACCCAGTACTTC
cdr3_aa: CATSEGGLAGETQYF
v_call: TRBV24-1
d_call: TRBD2
j_call: TRBJ2-5
clone_size: NA

cdr3_nt: TGTGCCAGCAGTAACTCCGGGTTCTCCTACGAGCAGTACTTC
cdr3_aa: CASSNSGFSYEQYF
v_call: TRBV6-5
d_call: NA
j_call: TRBJ2-7
clone_size: NA

cdr3_nt: TGCAGTGCCCTGAGGACAGCGGGCTACGAGCAGTACTTC
cdr3_aa: CSALRTAGYEQYF
v_call: TRBV20-1
d_call: NA
j_call: TRBJ2-7
clone_size: NA

cdr3_nt: TGCAGCGTTCTAACAGGGGGCAATCAGCCCCAGCATTTT
cdr3_aa: CSVLTGGNQPQHF
v_call: TRBV29-1
d_call: TRBD1
j_call: TRBJ1-5
clone_size: few

cdr3_nt: TGTGCCAGCATCATAGGGGGGGAACATCAGCCCCAGCATTTT
cdr3_aa: CASIIGGEHQPQHF
v_call: TRBV28
d_call: NA
j_call: TRBJ1-5
clone_size: NA

cdr3_nt: TGCAGCTTCGTGGATCCAACTAATGAAAAACTGTTTTTT
cdr3_aa: CSFVDPTNEKLFF
v_call: TRBV20-1
d_call: NA
j_call: TRBJ1-4
clone_size: NA

cdr3_nt: TGTGCCAGCAGGGGGACAGGGTCCTACAATGAGCAGTTCTTC
cdr3_aa: CASRGTGSYNEQFF
v_call: TRBV28
d_call: TRBD1
j_call: TRBJ2-1
clone_size: NA

cdr3_nt: TGTGCCAGCAGTTGGGACAGGGGAATAGCAGATACGCAGTATTTT
cdr3_aa: CASSWDRGIADTQYF
v_call: TRBV6-6
d_call: TRBD1
j_call: TRBJ2-3
clone_size: NA

cdr3_nt: TGTGCCAGCAGCGTCCGCACCGGGGAGCTGTTTTTT
cdr3_aa: CASSVRTGELFF
v_call: TRBV7-2
d_call: NA
j_call: TRBJ2-2
clone_size: NA

cdr3_nt: TGCGCCAGCAGCCGCGGGACGGGACGATTGCACTCTGGAAACACCATATATTTT
cdr3_aa: CASSRGTGRLHSGNTIYF
v_call: TRBV4-1
d_call: NA
j_call: TRBJ1-3
clone_size: NA

cdr3_nt: TGCAGCGTGGGGGACAGGGTGGCCAAAAACATTCAGTACTTC
cdr3_aa: CSVGDRVAKNIQYF
v_call: TRBV29-1
d_call: TRBD1
j_call: TRBJ2-4
clone_size: once

cdr3_nt: TGCAGTGCTAAATCCCGGGGGAACTCCTACAATGAGCAGTTCTTC
cdr3_aa: CSAKSRGNSYNEQFF
v_call: TRBV20-1
d_call: NA
j_call: TRBJ2-1
clone_size: NA

cdr3_nt: TGTGCCAGCAGTTTGGGACTTGAAGCTTTCTTT
cdr3_aa: CASSLGLEAFF
v_call: TRBV28
d_call: NA
j_call: TRBJ1-1
clone_size: NA

cdr3_nt: TGCAGTGCTAGGGTACTAGCGGGAGGGATCAATGAGCAGTTCTTC
cdr3_aa: CSARVLAGGINEQFF
v_call: TRBV20-1
d_call: TRBD2
j_call: TRBJ2-1
clone_size: NA

cdr3_nt: TGCGCCAGCAGCCAGAGGACTAACACCGGGGAGCTGTTTTTT
cdr3_aa: CASSQRTNTGELFF
v_call: TRBV4-1
d_call: NA
j_call: TRBJ2-2
clone_size: once

cdr3_nt: TGCAGCGTTGATAAGAACATGAACACTGAAGCTTTCTTT
cdr3_aa: CSVDKNMNTEAFF
v_call: TRBV29-1
d_call: NA
j_call: TRBJ1-1
clone_size: NA

cdr3_nt: TGTGCCAGCAGCTTAACGGGGGCGCTGGTCGAGCAGTACTTC
cdr3_aa: CASSLTGALVEQYF
v_call: TRBV7-9
d_call: NA
j_call: TRBJ2-7
clone_size: NA

cdr3_nt: TGTGCCAGCAGGGTAGGGTTTGACGTCCCCCTCCACTTT
cdr3_aa: CASRVGFDVPLHF
v_call: TRBV6-5
d_call: NA
j_call: TRBJ1-6
clone_size: NA

cdr3_nt: TGTGCCAGCAGCGTAGGGGTCGGGAACACTGAAGCTTTCTTT
cdr3_aa: CASSVGVGNTEAFF
v_call: TRBV9
d_call: NA
j_call: TRBJ1-1
clone_size: NA

cdr3_nt: TGTGCCAGCAGCTCCGACAGGGGGCTTGGAGAGACCCAGTACTTC
cdr3_aa: CASSSDRGLGETQYF
v_call: TRBV12-3/TRBV12-4
d_call: TRBD1
j_call: TRBJ2-5
clone_size: NA